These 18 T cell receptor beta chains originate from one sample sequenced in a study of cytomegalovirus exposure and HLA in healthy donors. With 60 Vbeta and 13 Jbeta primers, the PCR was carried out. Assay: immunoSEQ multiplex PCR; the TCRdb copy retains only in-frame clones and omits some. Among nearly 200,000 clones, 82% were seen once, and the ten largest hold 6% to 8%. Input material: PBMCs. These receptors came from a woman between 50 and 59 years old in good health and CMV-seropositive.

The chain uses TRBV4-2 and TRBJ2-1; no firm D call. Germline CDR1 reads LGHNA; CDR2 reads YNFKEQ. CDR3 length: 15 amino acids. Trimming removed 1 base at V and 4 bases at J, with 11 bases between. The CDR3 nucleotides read TGTGCCAGCAGCCAAGTGCGGATTCCATACAATGAGCAGTTCTTC. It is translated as CASSQVRIPYNEQFF.

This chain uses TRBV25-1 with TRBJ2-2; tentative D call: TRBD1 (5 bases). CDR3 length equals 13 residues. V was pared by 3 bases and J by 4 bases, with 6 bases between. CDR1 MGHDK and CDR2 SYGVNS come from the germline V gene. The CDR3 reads CASSDRVTGELFF. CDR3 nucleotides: TGTGCCAGCAGTGACAGGGTCACCGGGGAGCTGTTTTTT.

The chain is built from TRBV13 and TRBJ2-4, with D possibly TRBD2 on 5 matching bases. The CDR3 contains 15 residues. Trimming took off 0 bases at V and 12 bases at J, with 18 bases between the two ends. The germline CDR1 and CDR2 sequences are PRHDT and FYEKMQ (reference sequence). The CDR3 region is CASSLGLSRGGSQYF. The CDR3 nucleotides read TGTGCCAGCAGCTTAGGCCTGTCCCGGGGTGGCAGTCAGTACTTC. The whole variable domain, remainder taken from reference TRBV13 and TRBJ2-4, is AAGVIQSPRHLIKEKRETATLKCYPIPRHDTVYWYQQGPGQDPQFLISFYEKMQSDKGSIPDRFSAQQFSDYHSELNMSSLELGDSALYFCASSLGLSRGGSQYFGAGTRLSVL.

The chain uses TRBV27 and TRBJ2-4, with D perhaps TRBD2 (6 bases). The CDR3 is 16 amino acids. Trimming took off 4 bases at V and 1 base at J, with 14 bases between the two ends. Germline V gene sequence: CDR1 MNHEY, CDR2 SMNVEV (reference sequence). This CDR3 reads CASSSPALAAKNIQYF. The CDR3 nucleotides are TGTGCCAGCAGTTCGCCCGCTCTAGCGGCCAAAAACATTCAGTACTTC.

Here the CDR3 reads CASNPPWTGLGEQFF. The CDR3 bases are TGTGCCAGCAACCCGCCTTGGACAGGGCTAGGTGAGCAGTTCTTC. This chain joins TRBV11-2 and TRBJ2-1; 8 nucleotides align to TRBD1. The CDR3 length is 15 residues. The germline CDR1 and CDR2 sequences are SGHAT and FQNNGV. J gave up 9 bases and V 7 bases, and 14 bases lay outside the gene matches.

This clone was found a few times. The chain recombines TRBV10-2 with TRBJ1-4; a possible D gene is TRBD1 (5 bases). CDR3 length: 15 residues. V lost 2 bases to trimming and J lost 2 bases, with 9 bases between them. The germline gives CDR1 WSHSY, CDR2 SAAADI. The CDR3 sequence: CASSELGGTNEKLFF. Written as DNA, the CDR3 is TGCGCCAGCAGTGAGCTCGGGGGGACTAATGAAAAACTGTTTTTT.

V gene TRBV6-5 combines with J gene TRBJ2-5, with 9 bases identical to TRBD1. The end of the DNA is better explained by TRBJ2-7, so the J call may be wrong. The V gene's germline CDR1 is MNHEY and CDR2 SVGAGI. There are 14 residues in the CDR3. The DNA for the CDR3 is TGTGCCAGCAGTGACACAGGGGGCAACTACGAGCAGTACTTC. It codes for CASSDTGGNYEQYF.

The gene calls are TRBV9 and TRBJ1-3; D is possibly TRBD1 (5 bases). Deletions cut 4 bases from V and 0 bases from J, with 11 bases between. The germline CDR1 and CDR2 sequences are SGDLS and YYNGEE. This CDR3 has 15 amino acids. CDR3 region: CASSPTTASGNTIYF. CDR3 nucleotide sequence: TGTGCCAGCAGCCCGACGACAGCCTCTGGAAACACCATATATTTT.

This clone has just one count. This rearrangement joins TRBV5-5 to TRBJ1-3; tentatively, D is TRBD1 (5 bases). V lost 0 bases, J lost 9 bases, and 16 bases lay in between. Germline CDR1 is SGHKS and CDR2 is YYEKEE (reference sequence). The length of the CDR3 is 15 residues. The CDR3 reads CASSLAATPGVTIYF. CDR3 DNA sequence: TGTGCCAGCAGCTTGGCGGCGACCCCGGGGGTCACCATATATTTT.

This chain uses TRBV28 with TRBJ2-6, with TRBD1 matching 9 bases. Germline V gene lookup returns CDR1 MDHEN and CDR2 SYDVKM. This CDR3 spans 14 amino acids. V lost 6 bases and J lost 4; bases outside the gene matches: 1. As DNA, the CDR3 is TGTGCCAGCAGACAGGGGGCGGGGGCCAACGTCCTGACTTTC. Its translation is CASRQGAGANVLTF.

The chain's CDR3 is CASSPIQGYASGANVLTF. The CDR3 region has the DNA TGCGCCAGCAGTCCGATACAGGGTTATGCCTCTGGGGCCAACGTCCTGACTTTC. The chain carries TRBV23-1 and TRBJ2-6, with a possible D match to TRBD1 (6 bases). TRBV23-1 is given ORF status, its function remaining uncertain. Trimming shortened V by 4 bases and J by 0 bases, and 16 bases separated the two germline ends. This CDR3 is built from 18 residues.

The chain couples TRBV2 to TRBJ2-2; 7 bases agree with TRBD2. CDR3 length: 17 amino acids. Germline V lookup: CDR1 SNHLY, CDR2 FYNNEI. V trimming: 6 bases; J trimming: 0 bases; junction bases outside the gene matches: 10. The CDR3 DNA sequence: TGTGCCAGCAGCACATCCCCGGGACTACCGAACACCGGGGAGCTGTTTTTT. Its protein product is CASSTSPGLPNTGELFF.

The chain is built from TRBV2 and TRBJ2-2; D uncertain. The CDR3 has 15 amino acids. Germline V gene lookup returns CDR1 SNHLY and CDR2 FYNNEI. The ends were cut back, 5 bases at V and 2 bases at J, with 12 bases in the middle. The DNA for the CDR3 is TGTGCCAGCAGTTTCGGCGGTAGCAACACCGGGGAGCTGTTTTTT. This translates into CASSFGGSNTGELFF.

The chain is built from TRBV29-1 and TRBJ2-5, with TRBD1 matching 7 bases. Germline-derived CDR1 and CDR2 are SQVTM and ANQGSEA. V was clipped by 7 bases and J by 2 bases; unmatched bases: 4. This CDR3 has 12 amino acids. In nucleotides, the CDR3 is TGCAGCGCCGGACAGGCACAAGAGACCCAGTACTTC. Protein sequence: CSAGQAQETQYF.

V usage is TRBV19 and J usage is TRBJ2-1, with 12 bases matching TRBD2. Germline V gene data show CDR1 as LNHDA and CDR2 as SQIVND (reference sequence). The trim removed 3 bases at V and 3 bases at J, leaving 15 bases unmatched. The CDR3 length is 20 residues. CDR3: CASSMGTSGHLRRGYNEQFF. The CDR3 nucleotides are TGTGCCAGTAGTATGGGGACTAGCGGGCATCTTCGGCGGGGCTACAATGAGCAGTTCTTC.

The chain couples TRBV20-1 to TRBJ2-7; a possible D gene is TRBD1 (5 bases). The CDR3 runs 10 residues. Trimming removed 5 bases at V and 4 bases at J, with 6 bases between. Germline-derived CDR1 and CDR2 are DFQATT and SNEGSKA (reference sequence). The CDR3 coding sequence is TGCAGTGCTCAGGGATACGAGCAGTACTTC. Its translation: CSAQGYEQYF.

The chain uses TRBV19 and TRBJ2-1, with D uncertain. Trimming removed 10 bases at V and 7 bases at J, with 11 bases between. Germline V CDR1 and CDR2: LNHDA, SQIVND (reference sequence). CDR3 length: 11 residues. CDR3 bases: TGTGCCAATGAGTTGGTAAATGAGCAGTTCTTC. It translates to CANELVNEQFF.

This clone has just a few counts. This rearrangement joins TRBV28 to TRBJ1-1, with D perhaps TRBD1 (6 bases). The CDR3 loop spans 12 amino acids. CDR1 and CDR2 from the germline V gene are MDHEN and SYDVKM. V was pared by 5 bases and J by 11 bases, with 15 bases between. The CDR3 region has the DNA TGTGCCAGCAGTATTATACAGGGAAGGGCTTTCTTT. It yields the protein CASSIIQGRAFF. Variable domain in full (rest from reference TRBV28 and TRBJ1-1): DVKVTQSSRYLVKRTGEKVFLECVQDMDHENMFWYRQDPGLGLRLIYFSYDVKMKEKGDIPEGYSVSREKKERFSLILESASTNQTSMYLCASSIIQGRAFFGQGTRLTVV.